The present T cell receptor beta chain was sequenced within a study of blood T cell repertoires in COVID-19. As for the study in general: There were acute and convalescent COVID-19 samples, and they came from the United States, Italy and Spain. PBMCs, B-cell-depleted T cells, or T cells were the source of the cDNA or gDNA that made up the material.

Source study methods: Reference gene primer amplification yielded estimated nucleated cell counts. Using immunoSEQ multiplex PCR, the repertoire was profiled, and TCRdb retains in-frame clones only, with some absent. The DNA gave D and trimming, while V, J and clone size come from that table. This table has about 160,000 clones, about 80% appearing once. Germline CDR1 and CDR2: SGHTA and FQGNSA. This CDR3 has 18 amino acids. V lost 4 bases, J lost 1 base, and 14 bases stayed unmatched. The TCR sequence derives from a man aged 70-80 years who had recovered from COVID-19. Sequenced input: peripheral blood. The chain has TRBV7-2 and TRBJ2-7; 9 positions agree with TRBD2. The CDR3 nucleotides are TGTGCCAGCAGCTCCCCGAGAGGGCGTCTAGCGGGGTCCTACGAGCAGTACTTC. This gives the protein CASSSPRGRLAGSYEQYF.